Listed below are T cell receptor beta chains from one sample, sequenced in a study of tumor and adjacent non-tumor tissue in lung cancer. TCRdb ran MiXCR on the multiplex PCR reads and lists one entry per CDR3 protein. The data hold fewer than 90,000 distinct CDR3 sequences, with 65% to 80% observed a single time. Material: distant non-tumor lung tissue. All receptors come from a woman aged 50 to 60 with non-small cell lung cancer. CDR3s include the opening cysteine and the closing phenylalanine or tryptophan. The order of the fields is clone size, V gene, D gene, CDR3 length, J gene, CDR3 protein, CDR3 DNA. A D gene is named only where the DNA matches it firmly. Part of the rows lack a size; the others show once, few, many or a class for expanded clones.

clone_size: once; v_call: TRBV20-1; d_call: TRBD2; cdr3_length: 13; j_call: TRBJ2-3; cdr3_aa: CSVLAGGTDTQFF; cdr3_nt: TGCAGTGTTCTAGCGGGAGGCACGGATACGCAGTTTTTT
clone_size: NA; v_call: TRBV5-1; d_call: TRBD2; cdr3_length: 17; j_call: TRBJ2-7; cdr3_aa: CASSLVGLGVRDYERYF; cdr3_nt: TGCGCCAGCAGCCTGGTTGGACTGGGGGTCCGGGACTATGAGCGGTACTTC
clone_size: NA; v_call: TRBV11-2; d_call: NA; cdr3_length: 14; j_call: TRBJ2-7; cdr3_aa: CASNLTDNSYEQYF; cdr3_nt: TGTGCCAGTAACTTAACCGATAACTCCTACGAGCAGTATTTC
clone_size: medium-sized; v_call: TRBV11-2; d_call: TRBD2; cdr3_length: 15; j_call: TRBJ2-2; cdr3_aa: CASTLGSGKAGELFF; cdr3_nt: TGTGCCAGCACCCTAGGGAGCGGGAAGGCCGGGGAGCTGTTTTTT
clone_size: NA; v_call: TRBV6-1; d_call: TRBD2; cdr3_length: 14; j_call: TRBJ2-6; cdr3_aa: CGGGGPSGANVLTF; cdr3_nt: TGTGGCGGCGGGGGACCTAGTGGGGCCAACGTCCTGACTTTC
clone_size: NA; v_call: TRBV29-1; d_call: NA; cdr3_length: 13; j_call: TRBJ2-2; cdr3_aa: CSVWAPNTGEPLF; cdr3_nt: TGCAGCGTTTGGGCCCCGAACACCGGGGAGCCGCTTTTT
clone_size: NA; v_call: TRBV20-1; d_call: TRBD2; cdr3_length: 15; j_call: TRBJ2-3; cdr3_aa: CSARYPGTSTDTQYF; cdr3_nt: TGCAGTGCTAGATACCCCGGGACTAGCACAGATACTCAGTATTTT
clone_size: NA; v_call: TRBV20-1; d_call: NA; cdr3_length: 16; j_call: TRBJ2-3; cdr3_aa: CSVRTFVGGPSVTQYF; cdr3_nt: TGCAGTGTTAGAACTTTTGTGGGAGGCCCCTCGGTTACGCAGTATTTT
clone_size: NA; v_call: TRBV5-1; d_call: NA; cdr3_length: 19; j_call: TRBJ2-6; cdr3_aa: CTSSLARQGQYSEANVLTF; cdr3_nt: TGCACCAGCAGCTTGGCCCGTCAGGGCCAATACTCTGAGGCCAACGTCCTGACTTTC
clone_size: NA; v_call: TRBV29-1; d_call: TRBD2; cdr3_length: 13; j_call: TRBJ2-1; cdr3_aa: CSIGRTSCNEQFF; cdr3_nt: TGCAGCATTGGGAGGACTAGCTGTAATGAGCAGTTCTTC
clone_size: NA; v_call: TRBV9; d_call: NA; cdr3_length: 13; j_call: TRBJ2-7; cdr3_aa: CASGVDGTYEQYF; cdr3_nt: TGTGCCAGCGGCGTAGACGGCACCTACGAGCAGTACTTC
clone_size: NA; v_call: TRBV12-3/TRBV12-4; d_call: TRBD1; cdr3_length: 16; j_call: TRBJ2-2; cdr3_aa: CASRPPQGANTGGLFF; cdr3_nt: TGTGCCAGCAGGCCCCCACAGGGGGCGAATACCGGGGGACTGTTTTTT
clone_size: many; v_call: TRBV30; d_call: NA; cdr3_length: 14; j_call: TRBJ2-3; cdr3_aa: CAWEDRTSTDTQYF; cdr3_nt: TGTGCCTGGGAAGACAGGACGAGCACAGATACGCAGTATTTT
clone_size: once; v_call: TRBV5-1; d_call: TRBD2; cdr3_length: 16; j_call: TRBJ2-2; cdr3_aa: CASIPGTSENTGGLFF; cdr3_nt: TGCGCCAGCATCCCAGGGACTAGCGAGAACACCGGGGGGCTGTTTTTT
clone_size: NA; v_call: TRBV4-2; d_call: NA; cdr3_length: 15; j_call: TRBJ1-5; cdr3_aa: CASSQDLTSNQSQCF; cdr3_nt: TGTGCCAGCAGCCAAGACCTCACTAGCAATCAGTCCCAGTGTTTT
clone_size: NA; v_call: TRBV6-1; d_call: NA; cdr3_length: 11; j_call: TRBJ2-7; cdr3_aa: CAMDGDYEQYF; cdr3_nt: TGTGCGATGGACGGTGACTATGAGCAGTACTTC
clone_size: many; v_call: TRBV10-1; d_call: NA; cdr3_length: 13; j_call: TRBJ2-2; cdr3_aa: CASSEEGAGELFF; cdr3_nt: TGCGCCAGCAGTGAGGAAGGGGCCGGGGAGCTGTTTTTT
clone_size: NA; v_call: TRBV20-1; d_call: TRBD2; cdr3_length: 14; j_call: TRBJ2-3; cdr3_aa: CSAQAGGGTDTQYF; cdr3_nt: TGCAGTGCTCAAGCGGGAGGAGGCACAGATACGCAGTATTTT
clone_size: NA; v_call: TRBV5-5; d_call: NA; cdr3_length: 16; j_call: TRBJ1-6; cdr3_aa: CASSDTRNRYNSPPHF; cdr3_nt: TGTGCCAGCAGCGATACCCGGAACAGGTATAATTCACCCCCCCACTTT
clone_size: NA; v_call: TRBV11-2; d_call: NA; cdr3_length: 14; j_call: TRBJ2-2; cdr3_aa: CASSLGPRVGELFF; cdr3_nt: TGCGCCAGCAGCTTAGGACCCAGAGTCGGGGAGCTGTTTTTT
clone_size: once; v_call: TRBV7-9; d_call: NA; cdr3_length: 14; j_call: TRBJ2-5; cdr3_aa: CASRPSWSQETQYF; cdr3_nt: TGTGCCAGCCGGCCTAGCTGGTCCCAAGAGACCCAGTACTTC
clone_size: NA; v_call: TRBV12-3/TRBV12-4; d_call: NA; cdr3_length: 13; j_call: TRBJ2-5; cdr3_aa: CASSLGGAGTQYF; cdr3_nt: TGTGCCAGCAGTTTAGGGGGCGCGGGGACCCAGTACTTT